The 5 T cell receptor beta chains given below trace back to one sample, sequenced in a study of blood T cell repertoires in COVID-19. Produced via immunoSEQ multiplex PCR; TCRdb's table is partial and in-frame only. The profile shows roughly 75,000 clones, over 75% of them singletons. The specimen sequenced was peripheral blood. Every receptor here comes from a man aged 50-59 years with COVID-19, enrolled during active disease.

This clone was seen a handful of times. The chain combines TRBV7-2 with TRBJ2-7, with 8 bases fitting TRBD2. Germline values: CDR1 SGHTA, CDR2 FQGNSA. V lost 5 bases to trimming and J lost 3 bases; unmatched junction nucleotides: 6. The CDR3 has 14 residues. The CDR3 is CASSLNAGGYEQYF. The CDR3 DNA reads TGTGCCAGCAGCCTTAACGCGGGAGGCTACGAGCAGTACTTC.

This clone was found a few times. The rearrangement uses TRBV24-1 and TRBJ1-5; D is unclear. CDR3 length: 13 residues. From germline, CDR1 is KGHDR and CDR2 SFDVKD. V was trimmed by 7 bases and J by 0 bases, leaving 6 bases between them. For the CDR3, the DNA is TGTGCCACCAGCAGGTTTAGCAATCAGCCCCAGCATTTT. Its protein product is CATSRFSNQPQHF.

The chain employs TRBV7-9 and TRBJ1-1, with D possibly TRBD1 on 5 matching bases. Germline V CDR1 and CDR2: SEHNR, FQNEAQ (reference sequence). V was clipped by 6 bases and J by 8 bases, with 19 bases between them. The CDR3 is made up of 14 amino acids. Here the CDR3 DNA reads TGTGCCAGCAGTCCTACAGGAGATCAGGGAGAAGCTTTCTTT. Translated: CASSPTGDQGEAFF.

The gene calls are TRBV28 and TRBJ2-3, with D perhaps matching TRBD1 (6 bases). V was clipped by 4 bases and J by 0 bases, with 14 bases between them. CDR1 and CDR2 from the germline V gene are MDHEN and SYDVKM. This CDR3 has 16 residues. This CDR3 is CASSSYLGQSTDTQYF. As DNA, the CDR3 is TGTGCCAGCAGTTCATATTTAGGACAGAGCACAGATACGCAGTATTTT. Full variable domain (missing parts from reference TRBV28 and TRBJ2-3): DVKVTQSSRYLVKRTGEKVFLECVQDMDHENMFWYRQDPGLGLRLIYFSYDVKMKEKGDIPEGYSVSREKKERFSLILESASTNQTSMYLCASSSYLGQSTDTQYFGPGTRLTVL.

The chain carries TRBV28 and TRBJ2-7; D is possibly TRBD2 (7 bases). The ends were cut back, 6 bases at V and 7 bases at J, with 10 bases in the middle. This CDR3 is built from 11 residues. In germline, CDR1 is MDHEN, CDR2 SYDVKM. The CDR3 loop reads CASRGGGEQYF. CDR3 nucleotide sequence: TGTGCCAGCAGGGGAGGGGGTGAGCAGTACTTC.